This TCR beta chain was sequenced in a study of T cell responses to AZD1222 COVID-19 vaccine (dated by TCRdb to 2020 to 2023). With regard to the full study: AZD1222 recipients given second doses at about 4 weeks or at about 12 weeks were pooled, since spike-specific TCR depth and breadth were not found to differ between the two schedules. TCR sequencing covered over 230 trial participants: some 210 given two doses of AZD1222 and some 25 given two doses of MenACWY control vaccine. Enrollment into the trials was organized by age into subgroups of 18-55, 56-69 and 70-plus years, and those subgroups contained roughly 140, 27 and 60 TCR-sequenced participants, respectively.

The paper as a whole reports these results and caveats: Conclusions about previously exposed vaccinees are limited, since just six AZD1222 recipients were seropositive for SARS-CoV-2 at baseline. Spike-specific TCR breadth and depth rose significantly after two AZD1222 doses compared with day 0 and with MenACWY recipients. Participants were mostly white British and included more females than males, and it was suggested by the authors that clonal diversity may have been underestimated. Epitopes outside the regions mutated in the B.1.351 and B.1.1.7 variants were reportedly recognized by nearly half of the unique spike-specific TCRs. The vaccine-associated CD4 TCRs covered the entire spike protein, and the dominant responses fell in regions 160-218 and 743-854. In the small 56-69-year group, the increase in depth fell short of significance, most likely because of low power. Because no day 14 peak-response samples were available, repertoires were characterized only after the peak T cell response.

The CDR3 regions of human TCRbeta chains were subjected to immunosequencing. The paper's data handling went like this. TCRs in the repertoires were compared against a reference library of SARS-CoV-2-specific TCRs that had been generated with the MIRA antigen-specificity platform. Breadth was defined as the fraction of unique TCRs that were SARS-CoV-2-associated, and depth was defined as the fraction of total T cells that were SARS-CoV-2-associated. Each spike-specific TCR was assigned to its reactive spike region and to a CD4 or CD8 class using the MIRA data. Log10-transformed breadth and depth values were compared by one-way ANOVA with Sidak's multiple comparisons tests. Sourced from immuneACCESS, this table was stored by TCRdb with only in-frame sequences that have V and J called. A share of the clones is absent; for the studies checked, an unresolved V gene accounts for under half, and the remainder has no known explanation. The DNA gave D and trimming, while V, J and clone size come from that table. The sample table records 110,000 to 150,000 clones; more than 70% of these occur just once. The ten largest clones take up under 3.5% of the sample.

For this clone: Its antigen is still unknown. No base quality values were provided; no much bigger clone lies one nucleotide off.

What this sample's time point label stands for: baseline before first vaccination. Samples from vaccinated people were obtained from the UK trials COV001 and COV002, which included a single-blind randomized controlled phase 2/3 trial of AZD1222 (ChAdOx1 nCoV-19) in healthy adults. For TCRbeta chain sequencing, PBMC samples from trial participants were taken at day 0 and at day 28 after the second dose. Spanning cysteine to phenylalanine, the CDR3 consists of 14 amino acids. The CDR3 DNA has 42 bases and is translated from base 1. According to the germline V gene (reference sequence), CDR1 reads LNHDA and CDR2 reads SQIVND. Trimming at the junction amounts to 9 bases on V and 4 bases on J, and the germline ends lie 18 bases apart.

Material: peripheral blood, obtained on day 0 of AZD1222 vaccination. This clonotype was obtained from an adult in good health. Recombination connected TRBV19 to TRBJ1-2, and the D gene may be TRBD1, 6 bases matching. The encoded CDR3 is CASTPTGYPYGYTF. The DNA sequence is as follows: TGTGCCAGCACCCCCACAGGGTATCCCTATGGCTACACCTTC.